The 30 T cell receptor beta chains below come from one sample, sequenced in a study of vaccination and CD4 T cells after COVID-19. Indicated treatment: approximately nine-day PBMC culture with coronavirus spike peptide pools or control peptides (ViraFEST assay). No antigen has been assigned to these receptors. Sequencing of DNA taken from cultured CD4+ T cells relied on the Oncomine TCR Beta short-read assay. Via MiXCR, TCRdb re-called the PCR reads, giving one row per CDR3 protein. The data show about 27,000 distinct CDR3 sequences, about 60% seen once. Sample: CD4+ T cells from blood, cultured in vitro, taken after SARS-CoV-2 vaccination. Source of these receptors: a human donor who received a COVID-19 vaccine.

The CDR3 loop reads CASNGGPSNQPQHF. Here the CDR3 DNA reads TGTGCTTCAAATGGGGGACCGTCCAATCAGCCCCAGCATTTT. The chain has TRBV19 and TRBJ1-5; perhaps TRBD1 as D (5 bases). This CDR3 is 14 amino acids long. In germline, CDR1 is LNHDA, CDR2 SQIVND (reference sequence). The variable domain in full, completed from reference TRBV19 and TRBJ1-5, reads DGGITQSPKYLFRKEGQNVTLSCEQNLNHDAMYWYRQDPGQGLRLIYYSQIVNDFQKGDIAEGYSVSREKKESFPLTVTSAQKNPTAFYLCASNGGPSNQPQHFGDGTRLSIL.

This sequence joins TRBV7-2 and TRBJ1-5; D perhaps matches TRBD1 (5 bases). V was clipped by 1 base and J by 0 bases, with 10 bases between them. Germline CDR1 reads SGHTA; CDR2 reads FQGNSA. The CDR3 has 16 residues. CDR3 loop: CASSLGSGRSNQPQHF. CDR3 coding DNA: TGTGCCAGCAGCTTAGGGTCAGGGCGTAGCAATCAGCCCCAGCATTTT.

The genes are TRBV19 and TRBJ1-6, with D hard to call. Trimming removed 7 bases at V and 5 bases at J, with 12 bases between. CDR1 is LNHDA and CDR2 is SQIVND in the germline V gene (reference sequence). The CDR3 extends over 14 amino acids. The CDR3: CASKTPTDNSPLHF. The CDR3 nucleotides read TGTGCCAGTAAGACACCGACGGATAATTCACCCCTCCACTTT.

The chain carries TRBV12-3 or TRBV12-4 and TRBJ2-2; 9 positions match TRBD2. V gave up 1 base and J gave up 6 bases; unmatched junction bases: 0. CDR3 length: 14 amino acids. The CDR3 region is CASSLGGGAGELFF. CDR3 coding DNA: TGTGCCAGCAGTTTAGGCGGGGGGGCCGGGGAGCTGTTTTTT.

The chain couples TRBV6-5 to TRBJ1-5, with 10 bases that match TRBD1. This CDR3 comprises 16 residues. Per the germline V gene, CDR1 is MNHEY and CDR2 is SVGAGI. With V trimmed by 4 bases and J by 3 bases, 6 bases remained unmatched. CDR3 nucleotides: TGTGCCAGCAGTTCCGACAGGGGGCCTTTCAATCAGCCCCAGCATTTT. Translated: CASSSDRGPFNQPQHF.

The genes are TRBV28 and TRBJ1-2, with 8 bases matching TRBD1. CDR1 and CDR2 (germline): MDHEN, SYDVKM. The CDR3 has 17 residues. V lost 4 bases and J lost 1; bases outside the gene matches: 11. In DNA, the CDR3 is TGTGCCAGCAGTTCCGGGACAGGAGAAGGACGTAACTATGGCTACACCTTC. This gives the protein CASSSGTGEGRNYGYTF.

This clonotype was seen more than once but under ten times. The V call is TRBV6-1, the J call TRBJ2-3; D is perhaps TRBD1 (5 bases). Trimming took off 4 bases at V and 1 base at J, with 12 bases between the two ends. The CDR3 length is 15 residues. Germline V CDR1 and CDR2: MNHNS, SASEGT. The CDR3 bases are TGTGCCAGCAGTGCTATGGGGCGACGCACAGATACGCAGTATTTT. Its protein product is CASSAMGRRTDTQYF.

This chain uses TRBV20-1 with TRBJ2-1; the D is unclear. Germline V CDR1 and CDR2: DFQATT, SNEGSKA (reference sequence). The CDR3 is 11 amino acids. V was cut by 1 base and J by 2 bases, with 0 bases left in between. The CDR3 DNA is TGCAGTGCTAGAGCCTACAATGAGCAGTTCTTC. Protein product: CSARAYNEQFF.

This chain connects TRBV2 to TRBJ2-1; 7 nucleotides agree with TRBD2. This CDR3 comprises 13 residues. Germline V gives CDR1 SNHLY, CDR2 FYNNEI. Trimming removed 2 bases from V and 15 bases from J; junction bases left unmatched: 10. CDR3 residues: CASSELAGGNPFF. The CDR3 nucleotides are TGTGCCAGCAGTGAACTTGCCGGGGGGAATCCGTTCTTC. Full variable domain (missing parts from reference TRBV2 and TRBJ2-1): EPEVTQTPSHQVTQMGQEVILRCVPISNHLYFYWYRQILGQKVEFLVSFYNNEISEKSEIFDDQFSVERPDGSNFTLKIRSTKLEDSAMYFCASSELAGGNPFFGPGTRLTVL.

The chain combines TRBV5-4 with TRBJ2-5; 11 nucleotides align to TRBD2. CDR1 is SGHNT and CDR2 is YYREEE in the germline V gene (reference sequence). V lost 2 bases to trimming and J lost 0 bases; unmatched junction nucleotides: 15. The CDR3 is made up of 20 amino acids. CDR3 loop: CASSFPTKPTSGENQETQYF. The CDR3 bases are TGTGCCAGCAGCTTCCCCACTAAACCGACTAGCGGGGAAAACCAAGAGACCCAGTACTTC. Full variable domain (remainder filled in from reference TRBV5-4 and TRBJ2-5): ETGVTQSPTHLIKTRGQQVTLRCSSQSGHNTVSWYQQALGQGPQFIFQYYREEENGRGNFPPRFSGLQFPNYSSELNVNALELDDSALYLCASSFPTKPTSGENQETQYFGPGTRLLVL.

The chain uses TRBV2 and TRBJ1-5; D is perhaps TRBD1 (6 bases). The CDR3 consists of 14 residues. V shed 3 bases and J shed 5 bases, with 11 bases lying between them. Germline V gene lookup returns CDR1 SNHLY and CDR2 FYNNEI. Written as DNA, the CDR3 is TGTGCCAGCAGTGACTCCAGGGGATATCAGCCCCAGCATTTT. Its protein is CASSDSRGYQPQHF.

V and J are TRBV11-3 and TRBJ2-7; 13 nucleotides match TRBD2. Losses at the gene ends were 2 bases for V and 1 base for J; bases not matched to a gene: 5. The CDR3 has 17 residues. CDR1 is SGHNT and CDR2 is YENEEA in the germline V gene. CDR3 residues: CASSLRLAGGPSYEQYF. CDR3 nucleotide sequence: TGTGCCAGCAGCTTACGACTAGCGGGAGGACCTTCCTACGAGCAGTACTTC.

V and J are TRBV7-2 and TRBJ2-3; TRBD2 agrees at 10 bases. Germline V gene sequence: CDR1 SGHTA, CDR2 FQGNSA. The CDR3 consists of 16 residues. After removal of 2 bases from V and 3 bases from J, the junction contained 5 bases not matched to a gene. CDR3 coding DNA: TGTGCCAGCAGCTTAAGTAGCGGGGGGCGGACAGATACGCAGTATTTT. Translation: CASSLSSGGRTDTQYF. The full variable domain, completed using reference TRBV7-2 and TRBJ2-3, is GAGVSQSPSNKVTEKGKDVELRCDPISGHTALYWYRQSLGQGLEFLIYFQGNSAPDKSGLPSDRFSAERTGGSVSTLTIQRTQQEDSAVYLCASSLSSGGRTDTQYFGPGTRLTVL.

This clonotype was detected a few times. This chain uses TRBV19 with TRBJ1-1; 10 bases match TRBD1. J was trimmed by 4 bases and V by 5 bases; bases with no gene match: 4. From germline, CDR1 is LNHDA and CDR2 SQIVND (reference sequence). The CDR3 has 14 amino acids. The DNA of the CDR3 is TGTGCCAGTAGTCCCGGACAGGGGGTCACTGAAGCTTTCTTT. Translation: CASSPGQGVTEAFF.

This chain joins TRBV19 and TRBJ2-1, with D maybe TRBD1 (6 bases). Germline-derived CDR1 and CDR2 are LNHDA and SQIVND (reference sequence). CDR3 length equals 14 residues. The germline V and J ends were trimmed by 7 bases and 0 bases, with 10 bases remaining between them. The CDR3 loop reads CASTQGSSYNEQFF. In DNA, the CDR3 is TGTGCCAGTACCCAGGGGAGCTCCTACAATGAGCAGTTCTTC.

The V and J genes are TRBV20-1 and TRBJ1-3; D is unresolved. CDR3 length: 12 amino acids. The V end lost 5 bases, the J end lost 0 bases, and 5 bases lay between the germline ends. Per the germline V gene, CDR1 is DFQATT and CDR2 is SNEGSKA (reference sequence). The CDR3 region has the DNA TGCAGTGCTCGAGGCTCTGGAAACACCATATATTTT. The encoded protein is CSARGSGNTIYF.

The J gene is TRBJ1-5, the V gene TRBV2, with 8 bases matching TRBD1. CDR3 length: 13 residues. The ends lost 0 bases at V and 11 bases at J; junction bases unmatched: 3. Looked up from germline, CDR1 is SNHLY and CDR2 is FYNNEI. The CDR3 loop is CASSEAQGAAQHF. CDR3 nucleotide sequence: TGTGCCAGCAGTGAAGCGCAGGGGGCTGCCCAGCATTTT.

This chain connects TRBV20-1 to TRBJ1-6; no definite D call. The V end was cut by 0 bases, the J end by 2 bases, with 11 bases between. Germline-derived CDR1 and CDR2 are DFQATT and SNEGSKA (reference sequence). The CDR3 totals 16 residues. As DNA, the CDR3 is TGCAGTGCTAGAGATTCTCGCGGTACCTATAATTCACCCCTCCACTTT. Translating it yields CSARDSRGTYNSPLHF.

CDR3 bases: TGTGCCAGCAGCTTAGTGCAGGGGGTGTTAAGTGAGCAGTTCTTC. It yields the protein CASSLVQGVLSEQFF. This chain connects TRBV7-6 to TRBJ2-1, with 7 nucleotides matching TRBD1. Germline CDR1 SGHVS, CDR2 FNYEAQ. Unmatched junction bases numbered 9, after V lost 1 base and J lost 9 bases. This CDR3 contains 15 residues.

There are a few counts of this clonotype. J is TRBJ2-3 and V is TRBV24-1; 11 bases line up with TRBD2. The CDR3 is made up of 17 amino acids. V dropped 4 bases and J dropped 5; count of bases not matched to a gene: 10. Germline loops: CDR1 KGHDR, CDR2 SFDVKD. In DNA form, the CDR3 reads TGTGCCACCAGTGACTCCTCTAGCGGGGGGCAAGAAGATACGCAGTATTTT. It codes for CATSDSSSGGQEDTQYF.

The V and J genes are TRBV11-3 and TRBJ2-5, with D possibly TRBD2 on 5 matching bases. Germline V gene lookup returns CDR1 SGHNT and CDR2 YENEEA. The CDR3 is 14 residues long. V shed 3 bases and J shed 1 base, with 9 bases lying between them. The CDR3: CASSFRTVQETQYF. CDR3 nucleotide sequence: TGTGCCAGCAGCTTCCGGACTGTCCAAGAGACCCAGTACTTC.

The V call is TRBV5-6, the J call TRBJ1-5, with 9 bases fitting TRBD1. Trimming removed 0 bases from V and 7 bases from J; junction bases left unmatched: 5. In germline, CDR1 is SGHDT, CDR2 YYEEEE. This CDR3 has 15 amino acids. In nucleotides, the CDR3 is TGTGCCAGCAGCTTGGTGGGACAGGGAATCCAGCCCCAGCATTTT. Encoded protein: CASSLVGQGIQPQHF.

The V and J genes are TRBV6-5 and TRBJ1-1; weak D call: TRBD1 (5 bases). The CDR3 extends over 14 amino acids. Per germline, CDR1 MNHEY and CDR2 SVGAGI. The ends were cut back, 0 bases at V and 4 bases at J, with 9 bases in the middle. The CDR3: CASSYSGVSTEAFF. CDR3 sequence (DNA): TGTGCCAGCAGTTACTCGGGGGTATCCACTGAAGCTTTCTTT.

The table lists this clonotype with a few counts. J is TRBJ1-1 and V is TRBV6-5; D gene uncertain. V was shortened by 2 bases and J by 0 bases, with 4 bases between the two germline ends. Germline loops: CDR1 MNHEY, CDR2 SVGAGI. This CDR3 has 13 amino acids. CDR3 protein: CASSYDLNTEAFF. The CDR3 nucleotides read TGTGCCAGCAGTTACGATTTGAACACTGAAGCTTTCTTT.

The V and J genes are TRBV10-3 and TRBJ1-2; D unresolved. The CDR3 contains 14 residues. CDR1 is ENHRY and CDR2 is SYGVKD in the germline V gene. V was pared by 4 bases and J by 5 bases, with 14 bases between. CDR3 residues: CAISATSFGYGYTF. The CDR3 coding sequence is TGTGCCATCAGTGCGACCAGCTTCGGATATGGCTACACCTTC.

V and J are TRBV24-1 and TRBJ1-2; D ambiguous. This CDR3 spans 13 amino acids. Germline-derived CDR1 and CDR2 are KGHDR and SFDVKD. V was pared by 0 bases and J by 6 bases, with 7 bases between. Here the CDR3 DNA reads TGTGCCACCAGTGATTTGGACTGGGATGGCTACACCTTC. This sequence encodes CATSDLDWDGYTF.

The chain links TRBV30 to TRBJ1-2; D gene uncertain. This CDR3 is built from 13 residues. From germline, CDR1 is GTSNPN and CDR2 SVGIG (reference sequence). Trimming cost V 5 bases and J 1 base, with 11 bases left between them. The DNA for the CDR3 is TGTGCCTGGTCCTCGGAGGTTAACTATGGCTACACCTTC. Its translation is CAWSSEVNYGYTF.

The chain uses TRBV20-1 and TRBJ2-7, with 9 nucleotides matching TRBD1. With 0 bases clipped from V and 2 bases from J, the junction kept 11 bases outside the gene matches. The CDR3 covers 17 residues. Germline CDR1 is DFQATT and CDR2 is SNEGSKA (reference sequence). This CDR3 reads CSAREAGGQGSTYEQYF. The CDR3 coding sequence is TGCAGTGCTAGAGAAGCCGGCGGACAGGGGTCTACCTACGAGCAGTACTTC.

This clonotype has more than one count but fewer than ten. This chain uses TRBV30 with TRBJ1-2, with D tentatively TRBD1 (5 bases). The V gene lost 4 bases and the J gene lost 2 bases, with 11 bases spanning the gap. Germline-derived CDR1 and CDR2 are GTSNPN and SVGIG (reference sequence). The CDR3 length is 13 residues. CDR3 sequence reads: CAWTMGRNYGYTF. The CDR3, as DNA: TGTGCCTGGACGATGGGACGGAACTATGGCTACACCTTC.

In the case of this clonotype: As the CDR3 is not closed by the conserved phenylalanine or tryptophan, this likely results from a read error. V gene TRBV6-1 combines with J gene TRBJ2-7; TRBD1 agrees at 9 bases. Trimming cost V 5 bases and J 3 bases; bases outside gene matches: 5. Per germline, CDR1 MNHNS and CDR2 SASEGT. The CDR3 consists of 14 residues. The CDR3 protein is CASSRGQGIYEQYS. The DNA of the CDR3 is TGTGCCAGCAGTCGGGGACAGGGAATCTACGAGCAGTACTCC.